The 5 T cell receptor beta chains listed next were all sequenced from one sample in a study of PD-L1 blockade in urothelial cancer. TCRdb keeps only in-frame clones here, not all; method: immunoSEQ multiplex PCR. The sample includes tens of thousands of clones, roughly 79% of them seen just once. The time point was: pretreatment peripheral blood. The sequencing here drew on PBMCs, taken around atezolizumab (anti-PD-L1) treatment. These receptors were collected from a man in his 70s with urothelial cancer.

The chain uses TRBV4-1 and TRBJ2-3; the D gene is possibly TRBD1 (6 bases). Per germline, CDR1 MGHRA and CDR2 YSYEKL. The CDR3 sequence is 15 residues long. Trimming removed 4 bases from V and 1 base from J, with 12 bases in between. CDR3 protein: CASSPPTGGTDTQYF. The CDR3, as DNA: TGCGCCAGCAGCCCCCCGACAGGTGGCACAGATACGCAGTATTTT.

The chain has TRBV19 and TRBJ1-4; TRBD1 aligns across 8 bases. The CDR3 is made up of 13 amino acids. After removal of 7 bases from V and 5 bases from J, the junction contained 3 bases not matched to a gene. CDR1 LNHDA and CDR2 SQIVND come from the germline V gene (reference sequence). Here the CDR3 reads CASKRTGNEKLFF. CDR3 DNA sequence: TGTGCCAGTAAGAGGACAGGGAATGAAAAACTGTTTTTT.

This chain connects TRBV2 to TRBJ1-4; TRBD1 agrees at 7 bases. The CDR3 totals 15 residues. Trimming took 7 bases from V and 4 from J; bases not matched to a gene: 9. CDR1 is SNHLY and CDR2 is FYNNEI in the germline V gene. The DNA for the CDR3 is TGTGCCAGCACCTCGTCGACAGGGAATAATGAAAAACTGTTTTTT. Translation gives CASTSSTGNNEKLFF.

The CDR3 DNA reads TGTGCCAGCAGTGGCCTGGCAGGGTATAGCAATCAGCCCCAGCATTTT. This gives the protein CASSGLAGYSNQPQHF. This rearrangement joins TRBV6-1 to TRBJ1-5; a weak D match, TRBD1 (5 bases). This CDR3 comprises 16 residues. Looked up from germline, CDR1 is MNHNS and CDR2 is SASEGT. With 4 bases removed from V and 0 bases from J, the gap between germline ends came to 13 bases.

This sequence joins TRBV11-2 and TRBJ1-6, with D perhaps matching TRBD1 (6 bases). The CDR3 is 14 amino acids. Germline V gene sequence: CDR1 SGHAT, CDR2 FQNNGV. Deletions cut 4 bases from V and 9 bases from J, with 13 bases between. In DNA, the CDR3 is TGTGCCAGCAGCTCTTACAGGGAAGTTTCACCCCTCCACTTT. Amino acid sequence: CASSSYREVSPLHF.